A selection of T cell receptor beta chains follows, all from one sample in a study of T cell changes during pregnancy in multiple sclerosis. TCRdb keeps only in-frame clones here, not all; method: immunoSEQ multiplex PCR. The data contain 60,000 to 65,000 clones, around 93% of them singletons. The source material was peripheral blood, sampled in the second trimester of pregnancy. Receptor source: a female donor in good health, enrolled as a control in a pregnancy study. Each CDR3 is given with its conserved first and last residue. The D gene is left open where the match is weak. Only part of the rows carry a size: once, few, many, or a class if the clone is expanded.

v_gene	d_gene	j_gene	abundance	CDR3aa	CDR3nt
TRBV2	-	TRBJ1-1	-	CASSDPTGPNTEAFF	TGTGCCAGCAGTGACCCAACAGGGCCGAACACTGAAGCTTTCTTT
TRBV19	-	TRBJ1-3	-	CASSNIQATGNTIYF	TGTGCCAGTAGTAATATCCAGGCAACTGGAAACACCATATATTTT
TRBV4-2	TRBD1	TRBJ2-7	few	CASSQDPPGQGAHEQYF	TGTGCCAGCAGCCAAGATCCACCGGGACAGGGAGCCCACGAGCAGTACTTC
TRBV2	-	TRBJ1-4	-	CASRLGGATNEKLFF	TGTGCCAGCAGGTTGGGGGGGGCGACTAATGAAAAACTGTTTTTT
TRBV11-1	-	TRBJ2-5	-	CASSLGGTSRETQYF	TGTGCCAGCAGCTTAGGCGGGACGAGCAGAGAGACCCAGTACTTC
TRBV19	-	TRBJ2-7	-	CASSIDPFYEQYF	TGTGCCAGTAGTATAGATCCCTTCTACGAGCAGTACTTC
TRBV6-6	-	TRBJ1-1	-	CASSYGQPNTEAFF	TGTGCCAGCAGTTATGGGCAGCCGAACACTGAAGCTTTCTTT
TRBV5-1	-	TRBJ2-1	-	CASSLNGFPPYNEQFF	TGCGCCAGCAGCTTAAACGGGTTCCCCCCCTACAATGAGCAGTTCTTC
TRBV7-8	-	TRBJ2-3	-	CASSFRQSTDTQYF	TGTGCCAGCAGCTTTCGTCAGAGCACAGATACGCAGTATTTT
TRBV6-6	-	TRBJ1-2	-	CASSYDVGGGYTF	TGTGCCAGCAGTTATGATGTGGGGGGGGGCTACACCTTC
TRBV30	TRBD1	TRBJ1-3	-	CAWSVGGGTGNTIYF	TGTGCCTGGAGTGTTGGAGGGGGCACCGGAAACACCATATATTTT
TRBV18	TRBD2	TRBJ2-5	-	CASSLRGGLETQYF	TGTGCCAGCTCACTCCGGGGGGGTCTGGAGACCCAGTACTTC
TRBV2	-	TRBJ2-1	-	CASSVYYNEQFF	TGTGCCAGCAGTGTCTACTACAATGAGCAGTTCTTC
TRBV2	TRBD2	TRBJ2-1	-	CASRTSGRSISYNEQFF	TGTGCCAGCAGGACTAGCGGGAGGTCGATATCCTACAATGAGCAGTTCTTC
TRBV28	TRBD1	TRBJ2-3	-	CASREQGAGTDTQYF	TGTGCCAGCAGGGAACAGGGGGCCGGCACAGATACGCAGTATTTT
TRBV5-1	-	TRBJ2-2	-	CASSFSRPNTGELFF	TGCGCCAGCAGCTTTAGTCGTCCTAACACCGGGGAGCTGTTTTTT
TRBV6-1	TRBD1	TRBJ2-4	-	CASSEGTGNRNIQYF	TGTGCCAGCAGTGAAGGGACAGGTAACCGGAACATTCAGTACTTC
TRBV7-4	-	TRBJ2-4	-	CASSFWAAKNIQYF	TGTGCCAGCAGCTTTTGGGCGGCCAAAAACATTCAGTACTTC
TRBV5-1	-	TRBJ1-2	-	CASSPFGQNYGYTF	TGCGCCAGCAGCCCCTTTGGACAGAACTATGGCTACACCTTC
TRBV7-7	TRBD2	TRBJ2-1	-	CASSLISGASSYNEQFF	TGTGCTAGCAGCTTAATTAGCGGGGCCAGCTCCTACAATGAGCAGTTCTTC
TRBV9	TRBD1	TRBJ1-2	once	CASSGVSGTGPTSNYGYTF	TGTGCCAGCAGCGGCGTGTCGGGGACAGGACCCACTAGCAACTATGGCTACACCTTC
TRBV14	-	TRBJ1-1	-	CASSQTPMNTEAFF	TGTGCCAGCAGCCAAACGCCTATGAACACTGAAGCTTTCTTT
TRBV4-1	TRBD1	TRBJ1-1	-	CASSQRGDRGVISEAFF	TGCGCCAGCAGCCAACGAGGAGACAGGGGGGTGATTAGTGAAGCTTTCTTT
TRBV28	-	TRBJ2-2	-	CASSWGANTGELFF	TGTGCCAGCAGTTGGGGGGCGAACACCGGGGAGCTGTTTTTT
TRBV6-1	TRBD2	TRBJ2-7	-	CASSETGLASYEQYF	TGTGCCAGCAGTGAAACGGGACTAGCCTCCTACGAGCAGTACTTC
TRBV4-3	TRBD1	TRBJ2-7	-	CASSQARGQAFYEQYF	TGCGCCAGCAGCCAAGCCCGTGGACAGGCTTTCTACGAGCAGTACTTC
TRBV15	-	TRBJ1-2	-	CATSRDEGEVSYTF	TGTGCCACCAGCAGAGATGAGGGAGAGGTTAGCTACACCTTC
TRBV4-3	-	TRBJ1-5	-	CASSQDPRSNQPQHF	TGCGCCAGCAGCCAAGATCCCAGGAGCAATCAGCCCCAGCATTTT
TRBV2	-	TRBJ2-1	-	CASCLAVSYNEQFF	TGTGCCAGCTGCTTAGCGGTGTCCTACAATGAGCAGTTCTTC
TRBV5-4	TRBD2	TRBJ2-3	-	CASSLVLAGEPTDTQYF	TGTGCCAGCAGCTTGGTGTTAGCGGGAGAACCCACAGATACGCAGTATTTT
TRBV7-9	TRBD1	TRBJ2-7	-	CASSLFFSRQGYEQYF	TGTGCCAGCAGCTTATTCTTTTCGAGACAGGGGTACGAGCAGTACTTC
TRBV7-9	-	TRBJ1-1	-	CASSLVAVPEAFF	TGTGCCAGCAGCTTAGTGGCGGTCCCTGAAGCTTTCTTT
TRBV19	-	TRBJ2-2	-	CASTKGGGNTGELFF	TGTGCCAGTACCAAAGGAGGCGGGAACACCGGGGAGCTGTTTTTT
TRBV4-2	-	TRBJ2-4	-	CASSRNTGNVANIQYF	TGTGCCAGCAGCCGAAATACAGGGAATGTGGCAAACATTCAGTACTTC
TRBV25-1	-	TRBJ2-1	-	CASSDYEQFF	TGTGCCAGCAGTGACTATGAGCAGTTCTTC
TRBV6-6	TRBD1	TRBJ1-1	-	CASRPGTDYMNTEAFF	TGTGCCAGCAGACCCGGGACAGACTACATGAACACTGAAGCTTTCTTT
TRBV29-1	-	TRBJ1-1	once	CSVAQGDSTEAFF	TGCAGCGTAGCCCAGGGTGATAGCACTGAAGCTTTCTTT
TRBV2	-	TRBJ1-1	-	CASSGRYLSNTEAFF	TGTGCCAGCAGCGGGAGGTACCTTTCGAACACTGAAGCTTTCTTT
TRBV2	-	TRBJ1-6	-	CASSGSTGSNSPLHF	TGTGCCAGCAGTGGTTCCACAGGTTCTAATTCACCCCTCCACTTT
TRBV28	-	TRBJ1-3	-	CASSLSLGSSGNTIYF	TGTGCCAGCAGTTTATCTCTAGGGAGCTCTGGAAACACCATATATTTT
TRBV7-9	-	TRBJ2-1	-	CASSLVGGYHNEQFF	TGTGCCAGCAGCTTAGTAGGGGGATATCACAATGAGCAGTTCTTC
TRBV6-5	TRBD1	TRBJ1-4	-	CASSRDRAPNEKLFF	TGTGCCAGCAGTCGGGACAGGGCACCTAATGAAAAACTGTTTTTT
TRBV7-3	-	TRBJ1-2	-	CASSLEYGFGYTF	TGTGCCAGCAGCTTAGAGTACGGTTTTGGCTACACCTTC